This T cell receptor (beta chain) was documented in a study of blood T cell repertoires in COVID-19. Study at large: Collection of acute and convalescent COVID-19 samples took place in the United States, Italy and Spain. T cells, B-cell-depleted T cells, or PBMCs provided the cDNA or gDNA that served as material.

Original processing methods: The authors estimated nucleated cell counts from reference gene primer amplification. Using immunoSEQ multiplex PCR, the repertoire was profiled, and TCRdb retains in-frame clones only, with some absent. V and J calls and clone size follow that table, whereas D and trimming were derived from the DNA. The sample holds around 80,000 clones, about 80% seen once. Trimming stripped 6 bases from V and 2 bases from J, with 13 bases between. The CDR3 runs 15 residues. CDR1 and CDR2 (germline): SEHNR, FQNEAQ (reference sequence). Sequencing was done on a sample of peripheral blood. The genes are TRBV7-9 and TRBJ1-4, with D perhaps matching TRBD1 (6 bases). This TCR was sampled from a man at least 80 years old with acute or convalescent COVID-19. CDR3 loop: CASSRRGATNEKLFF. CDR3 coding DNA: TGTGCCAGCAGTCGTCGGGGGGCGACTAATGAAAAACTGTTTTTT.